This TCR beta chain was sequenced during a study of cytomegalovirus exposure and HLA in healthy donors. The PCR was carried out with 60 Vbeta primers and 13 Jbeta primers. Only in-frame clones appear in the TCRdb table, and some are missing; sequencing was by immunoSEQ multiplex PCR. Reported are fewer than 250,000 clones; the ten largest clones contain 0.75% to 1%. This CDR3 comprises 16 residues. Germline V gene sequence: CDR1 LGHNA, CDR2 YSLEER. The V gene end was trimmed by 1 base and the J gene end by 3 bases; junction bases not matched to a gene: 9. Sequenced material: PBMCs. This TCR derives from a young woman in good health and CMV-seropositive. The rearrangement links TRBV4-3 to TRBJ2-7; TRBD1 agrees at 7 bases. In nucleotides, the CDR3 is TGCGCCAGCAGCCAAGGTTCCTCCGGGACAGACTACGAGCAGTACTTC. Residues: CASSQGSSGTDYEQYF.